The 21 T cell receptor beta chains below were found in one sample sequenced in a study of T cell responses to AZD1222 COVID-19 vaccine. Sequencing used immunoSEQ multiplex PCR; TCRdb keeps in-frame clones, though not all of them. This sample yields about 130,000 clones, of which about 90% are seen a single time; under 2% belongs to the top ten. The specimen was peripheral blood, collected on day 0 of AZD1222 vaccination. All receptors come from an adult in good health.

The chain joins TRBV19 to TRBJ2-1, with TRBD1 as a possible D gene (6 bases). The germline V gene has CDR1 LNHDA and CDR2 SQIVND (reference sequence). CDR3 size: 17 residues. Trimming shortened V by 2 bases and J by 3 bases, and 17 bases separated the two germline ends. CDR3 in DNA: TGTGCCAGTAGTATATATTTTGGGCAGGGGTTCTACAATGAGCAGTTCTTC. This gives the protein CASSIYFGQGFYNEQFF.

The rearrangement links TRBV18 to TRBJ1-1; no firm D call. The CDR3 totals 14 residues. The germline V and J ends were trimmed by 1 base and 4 bases, with 10 bases remaining between them. Germline V gene lookup returns CDR1 KGHSH and CDR2 LQKENI. As DNA, the CDR3 is TGTGCCAGCTCACCACAGGGATGGAGCACTGAAGCTTTCTTT. This translates into CASSPQGWSTEAFF.

This chain links TRBV12-3 or TRBV12-4 with TRBJ1-1; D ambiguous. Trimming cost V 4 bases and J 2 bases, with 5 bases left between them. The CDR3 has 12 residues. CDR3 nucleotides: TGTGCCAGCAGTTCATCAAACACTGAAGCTTTCTTT. Translated: CASSSSNTEAFF.

The chain uses TRBV29-1 and TRBJ1-1; 9 bases agree with TRBD1. Germline V gives CDR1 SQVTM, CDR2 ANQGSEA. After removal of 1 base from V and 3 bases from J, the junction contained 9 bases not matched to a gene. This CDR3 is 16 amino acids long. CDR3 bases: TGCAGCGTTGAAGGGGGACAGGGAGGCGGAGACACTGAAGCTTTCTTT. This gives the protein CSVEGGQGGGDTEAFF.

The chain has TRBV2 and TRBJ1-2; possible D gene TRBD1, 6 bases. Germline V gives CDR1 SNHLY, CDR2 FYNNEI. The CDR3 is made up of 14 amino acids. Trimming removed 6 bases from V and 5 bases from J, with 16 bases in between. The CDR3 is CASSGQGTLYGYTF. CDR3 in DNA: TGTGCCAGCAGCGGGCAGGGGACCCTATATGGCTACACCTTC.

The gene calls are TRBV5-4 and TRBJ2-1; D is perhaps TRBD2 (6 bases). The length of the CDR3 is 15 residues. In germline, CDR1 is SGHNT, CDR2 YYREEE (reference sequence). The V and J ends lost 4 bases and 6 bases respectively, with 17 bases between them. The DNA of the CDR3 is TGTGCCAGCAGCGGGGGACTCCGCAAACCCAATGAGCAGTTCTTC. This gives the protein CASSGGLRKPNEQFF.

The V call is TRBV11-2, the J call TRBJ2-3; tentatively, D is TRBD1 (5 bases). Germline CDR1 and CDR2: SGHAT and FQNNGV. CDR3 length equals 15 residues. The V gene lost 3 bases and the J gene lost 3 bases, with 13 bases spanning the gap. CDR3 sequence: CASSFGRARTDTQYF. DNA of the CDR3: TGTGCCAGCAGCTTCGGCAGGGCGAGGACAGATACGCAGTATTTT.

The chain joins TRBV27 to TRBJ2-1; 11 positions agree with TRBD2. Germline V gene data show CDR1 as MNHEY and CDR2 as SMNVEV (reference sequence). This CDR3 spans 13 amino acids. The junction had 3 bases not matched to a gene; V was cut back by 7 bases and J by 7 bases. Here the CDR3 reads CASNLAGGNEQFF. CDR3 in DNA: TGTGCCAGCAACTTAGCGGGGGGGAATGAGCAGTTCTTC.

This clone appeared a single time. The chain employs TRBV6-5 and TRBJ1-5; D perhaps matches TRBD1 (5 bases). V was clipped by 2 bases and J by 5 bases, with 7 bases between them. This CDR3 has 13 amino acids. Germline V gene sequence: CDR1 MNHEY, CDR2 SVGAGI. CDR3 loop: CASSYEGYQPQHF. As DNA, the CDR3 is TGTGCCAGCAGTTACGAGGGGTATCAGCCCCAGCATTTT.

The rearrangement joins TRBV19 to TRBJ2-2, with 8 positions matching TRBD1. Trimming removed 3 bases from V and 5 bases from J; junction bases left unmatched: 14. The CDR3 is made up of 18 amino acids. Germline CDR1 is LNHDA and CDR2 is SQIVND (reference sequence). The CDR3 DNA follows: TGTGCCAGTAGTATTGATTCCCCAGGGGGCGTCGGGACCGGGGAGCTGTTTTTT. Translating it yields CASSIDSPGGVGTGELFF.

This clone has only one observation. J is TRBJ2-5 and V is TRBV19; D gene uncertain. V was shortened by 6 bases and J by 2 bases, with 7 bases between the two germline ends. Germline V gives CDR1 LNHDA, CDR2 SQIVND (reference sequence). The CDR3 covers 12 residues. This CDR3 is CASSSLQETQYF. The CDR3 DNA sequence: TGTGCCAGTAGCTCCCTTCAAGAGACCCAGTACTTC.

The chain is built from TRBV7-2 and TRBJ1-1, with 11 bases aligning to TRBD1. The CDR3 sequence is 17 residues long. The trim removed 5 bases at V and 4 bases at J, leaving 12 bases unmatched. Germline values: CDR1 SGHTA, CDR2 FQGNSA. DNA for the CDR3: TGTGCCAGCAGCCCACTGGCGGACAGGGGGCGCTCCACTGAAGCTTTCTTT. This gives the protein CASSPLADRGRSTEAFF.

The V gene is TRBV6-5, the J gene TRBJ1-5, with no clear D. This CDR3 has 13 residues. Germline lookup yields CDR1 MNHEY and CDR2 SVGAGI. CDR3 in DNA: TGTGTCACAATAGGTAATAGCAATCAGCCCCAGCATTTT. It is translated as CVTIGNSNQPQHF.

This rearrangement joins TRBV29-1 to TRBJ2-5; 7 bases fit TRBD1. The ends lost 6 bases at V and 2 bases at J; junction bases unmatched: 6. The germline CDR1 and CDR2 sequences are SQVTM and ANQGSEA. The CDR3 has 13 amino acids. This CDR3 reads CSVADRAQETQYF. Here the CDR3 DNA reads TGCAGCGTGGCCGACAGGGCTCAAGAGACCCAGTACTTC.

The chain couples TRBV5-1 to TRBJ2-3; TRBD2 is a possible D gene (5 bases). The germline V and J ends were trimmed by 0 bases and 3 bases, with 11 bases remaining between them. This CDR3 has 15 residues. Germline V gene data show CDR1 as SGHRS and CDR2 as YFSETQ. CDR3 sequence reads: CASSLDSGATDTQYF. The CDR3 nucleotides read TGCGCCAGCAGCTTGGACAGCGGAGCGACAGATACGCAGTATTTT.

The V gene is TRBV7-9, the J gene TRBJ2-7; 8 positions match TRBD2. V lost 5 bases and J lost 2; bases outside the gene matches: 14. The CDR3 is 17 residues long. CDR1 SEHNR and CDR2 FQNEAQ come from the germline V gene (reference sequence). CDR3 DNA sequence: TGTGCCAGCAGCCCACACTCTCGGGGGGGAGCCCCCTACGAGCAGTACTTC. This codes for CASSPHSRGGAPYEQYF.

The CDR3 region is CASSDTISGANVLTF. CDR3 DNA sequence: TGTGCCAGCTCAGACACGATCTCTGGGGCCAACGTCCTGACTTTC. The V call is TRBV18, the J call TRBJ2-6; unclear D gene. V lost 5 bases and J lost 0, with 8 bases in between. Per germline, CDR1 KGHSH and CDR2 LQKENI. There are 15 residues in the CDR3. The whole variable domain, remainder taken from reference TRBV18 and TRBJ2-6, is NAGVMQNPRHLVRRRGQEARLRCSPMKGHSHVYWYRQLPEEGLKFMVYLQKENIIDESGMPKERFSAEFPKEGPSILRIQQVVRGDSAAYFCASSDTISGANVLTFGAGSRLTVL.

This chain uses TRBV10-3 with TRBJ2-2; D might be TRBD1 or TRBD2, each matching 5 bases. Germline V gene lookup returns CDR1 ENHRY and CDR2 SYGVKD. This CDR3 is built from 14 residues. Trimming pared 9 bases from V and 0 bases from J, leaving 11 bases between. The CDR3 sequence is CAIGESPNTGELFF. CDR3 bases: TGTGCCATAGGGGAGAGCCCGAACACCGGGGAGCTGTTTTTT.

The chain recombines TRBV11-3 with TRBJ2-2; D gene unclear. Trimming took 5 bases from V and 6 from J, leaving 19 bases between them. This CDR3 has 16 amino acids. Germline-derived CDR1 and CDR2 are SGHNT and YENEEA. CDR3 DNA: TGTGCCAGCAGCAAATACAGTCAGCCTTTCTCCGGGGAGCTGTTTTTT. Residues: CASSKYSQPFSGELFF.

The rearrangement uses TRBV4-1 and TRBJ2-7; 9 nucleotides line up with TRBD1. The J segment lost 0 bases and the V segment lost 0 bases, leaving 9 bases of the junction unmatched. The CDR3 contains 18 residues. From germline, CDR1 is MGHRA and CDR2 YSYEKL. The CDR3 is CASSQDSEGQGLSYEQYF. The CDR3 nucleotides are TGCGCCAGCAGCCAAGATAGTGAGGGACAGGGCCTCTCCTACGAGCAGTACTTC.

This clone was seen more than once but under ten times. V and J are TRBV6-4 and TRBJ1-2, with a possible D match to TRBD1 (5 bases). V was clipped by 6 bases and J by 4 bases, with 18 bases between them. Per the germline V gene, CDR1 is MRHNA and CDR2 is SNTAGT. This CDR3 has 15 amino acids. Written as DNA, the CDR3 is TGTGCCAGCAGCCCTGGCGGGGCCGGTTCCTATGGCTACACCTTC. Translated, it gives CASSPGGAGSYGYTF.